The 18 T cell receptor beta chains reported below all come from one sample, sequenced in a study of OX40 agonist ivuxolimab in advanced cancers. The assay was immunoSEQ multiplex PCR, and TCRdb's table has in-frame clones only and misses some. This table holds 83,000 or so clones, roughly 90% found once. This material consisted of CD4+ or CD8+ T cells sorted from blood, taken in a trial of the OX40 agonist ivuxolimab. Source of these receptors: an adult with an advanced solid tumor such as melanoma, head and neck, liver or kidney cancer.

The chain recombines TRBV6-5 with TRBJ2-7, with TRBD2 matching 7 bases. Germline lookup yields CDR1 MNHEY and CDR2 SVGAGI. V dropped 8 bases and J dropped 4; count of bases not matched to a gene: 8. This CDR3 region has 13 residues. The CDR3 sequence: CASSRGGRYEQYF. The CDR3 DNA reads TGTGCCAGCTCACGGGGAGGGAGGTACGAGCAGTACTTC.

The chain links TRBV2 to TRBJ2-1; 11 bases fit TRBD2. The CDR3 runs 15 residues. Trimming cost V 6 bases and J 8 bases; bases outside gene matches: 9. From germline, CDR1 is SNHLY and CDR2 FYNNEI. In DNA, the CDR3 is TGTGCCAGCAGGACTAGTAGCGGGAGGGCCGATGAGCAGTTCTTC. Protein product: CASRTSSGRADEQFF.

The chain is built from TRBV18 and TRBJ2-1; perhaps TRBD2 as D (6 bases). The CDR3 is 13 amino acids. Germline V lookup: CDR1 KGHSH, CDR2 LQKENI. V was clipped by 4 bases and J by 7 bases, with 11 bases between them. CDR3: CASSLLGGNEQFF. The DNA for the CDR3 is TGTGCCAGCTCACTTCTCGGGGGAAATGAGCAGTTCTTC.

V and J are TRBV5-8 and TRBJ1-5; no firm D call. The ends were cut back, 7 bases at V and 5 bases at J, with 16 bases in the middle. The CDR3 is 14 amino acids. Germline assignment: CDR1 SGHTS and CDR2 YDEGEE. The CDR3 protein is CASSLLGTDQPQHF. Here the CDR3 DNA reads TGTGCCAGCTCCCTCCTAGGTACCGATCAGCCCCAGCATTTT.

This clone came up once. The chain has TRBV28 and TRBJ1-2; D is ambiguous. V lost 5 bases and J 8 bases, leaving 9 bases between the germline ends. CDR3 length: 11 residues. The germline V gene has CDR1 MDHEN and CDR2 SYDVKM. CDR3 sequence: CASSQARGYTF. The CDR3 DNA reads as TGTGCCAGCAGTCAGGCCAGAGGCTACACCTTC.

The genes are TRBV7-2 and TRBJ1-2; no definite D call. The CDR3 is made up of 14 amino acids. Per the germline V gene, CDR1 is SGHTA and CDR2 is FQGNSA. V lost 4 bases, J lost 0 bases, and 9 bases lay in between. The CDR3 nucleotides are TGTGCCAGCAGCTCGGTGACAACTAACTATGGCTACACCTTC. Translation: CASSSVTTNYGYTF.

This sequence joins TRBV11-3 and TRBJ1-1; the match to TRBD1 covers 10 bases. CDR1 and CDR2 (germline): SGHNT, YENEEA. V lost 3 bases and J lost 1; bases outside the gene matches: 2. CDR3 length: 15 residues. The CDR3 region is CASSFRTGGNTEAFF. CDR3 DNA sequence: TGTGCCAGCAGCTTCCGGACAGGGGGGAACACTGAAGCTTTCTTT.

The gene calls are TRBV19 and TRBJ2-2, with TRBD2 matching over 8 bases. The V segment lost 8 bases and the J segment 5 bases; nucleotides outside the gene matches: 4. The CDR3 sequence is 13 residues long. CDR1 is LNHDA, CDR2 SQIVND, per germline (reference sequence). As DNA, the CDR3 is TGTGCCAGTTGGCCTAGCGGGACCGGGGAGCTGTTTTTT. Protein product: CASWPSGTGELFF. Full variable domain (rest looked up from reference TRBV19 and TRBJ2-2): DGGITQSPKYLFRKEGQNVTLSCEQNLNHDAMYWYRQDPGQGLRLIYYSQIVNDFQKGDIAEGYSVSREKKESFPLTVTSAQKNPTAFYLCASWPSGTGELFFGEGSRLTVL.

The chain recombines TRBV9 with TRBJ2-1, with 11 bases matching TRBD2. CDR3 length equals 17 residues. Germline values: CDR1 SGDLS, CDR2 YYNGEE. Germline trimming cut 0 bases from V and 3 bases from J; bases unmatched to any gene: 5. The CDR3 spells CASSVGAGTSGYNEQFF. The CDR3 nucleotides are TGTGCCAGCAGCGTAGGGGCTGGGACTAGCGGCTACAATGAGCAGTTCTTC. Based on the CDR3 plus reference TRBV9 and TRBJ2-1, the full variable domain is DSGVTQTPKHLITATGQRVTLRCSPRSGDLSVYWYQQSLDQGLQFLIQYYNGEERAKGNILERFSAQQFPDLHSELNLSSLELGDSALYFCASSVGAGTSGYNEQFFGPGTRLTVL.

This clone was seen only a few times. V is TRBV28 and J is TRBJ2-7, with D possibly matching TRBD2 (6 bases). Trimming removed 3 bases at V and 2 bases at J, with 11 bases between. Germline CDR1 is MDHEN and CDR2 is SYDVKM. This CDR3 has 14 residues. The chain's CDR3 is CASSLRGLAYEQYF. The CDR3 DNA is TGTGCCAGCAGTTTGCGGGGTTTAGCCTACGAGCAGTACTTC.

This sequence joins TRBV29-1 and TRBJ2-3, with no clear D. Germline V gene lookup returns CDR1 SQVTM and CDR2 ANQGSEA. The CDR3 contains 12 residues. With 5 bases removed from V and 0 bases from J, the gap between germline ends came to 6 bases. CDR3 in amino acids: CSVPPSTDTQYF. CDR3 DNA: TGCAGCGTTCCTCCGAGCACAGATACGCAGTATTTT.

The rearrangement joins TRBV4-2 to TRBJ2-3; no definite D call. Germline V CDR1 and CDR2: LGHNA, YNFKEQ. Trimming stripped 3 bases from V and 0 bases from J, with 10 bases between. The CDR3 length is 15 residues. CDR3 nucleotide sequence: TGTGCCAGCAGCCAGGATCCGGTTAGCACAGATACGCAGTATTTT. It codes for CASSQDPVSTDTQYF.

This chain joins TRBV9 and TRBJ2-7; 9 nucleotides match TRBD1. Germline CDR1 reads SGDLS; CDR2 reads YYNGEE. The CDR3 contains 14 residues. J was trimmed by 2 bases and V by 5 bases; bases with no gene match: 5. For the CDR3, the DNA is TGTGCCAGCAGTGTACAGGGGGCCACCTACGAGCAGTACTTC. Translation gives CASSVQGATYEQYF.

In the case of this clone: Other DNA sequences in the same sample also yield this CDR3. The chain recombines TRBV5-1 with TRBJ1-1, with 9 bases that match TRBD1. V gave up 0 bases and J gave up 7 bases; unmatched junction bases: 1. Germline CDR1 and CDR2: SGHRS and YFSETQ. The CDR3 covers 13 residues. Written as DNA, the CDR3 is TGCGCCAGCAGCTTGGACAGGGGGCTTGAAGCTTTCTTT. Residues: CASSLDRGLEAFF.

As to this clone: Other DNA sequences in the same sample also yield this CDR3. The chain couples TRBV2 to TRBJ1-1, with D possibly TRBD1 on 5 matching bases. Germline CDR1 reads SNHLY; CDR2 reads FYNNEI. V was trimmed by 3 bases and J by 5 bases, leaving 10 bases between them. The CDR3 runs to 13 residues. CDR3 region: CASSEGPGTEAFF. CDR3 in DNA: TGTGCCAGCAGTGAGGGGCCGGGGACTGAAGCTTTCTTT.

The chain couples TRBV19 to TRBJ1-5, with a tentative D call TRBD1 (6 bases). Germline V gene lookup returns CDR1 LNHDA and CDR2 SQIVND (reference sequence). Trimming left V 6 bases short and J 4 bases short, with 13 bases between. This CDR3 region has 14 residues. Here the CDR3 DNA reads TGTGCCAGTAGCAATCAAGGGGGTAATCAGCCCCAGCATTTT. Protein product: CASSNQGGNQPQHF.

V usage is TRBV11-1 and J usage is TRBJ2-1, with TRBD2 identical over 11 bases. V dropped 1 base and J dropped 7; count of bases not matched to a gene: 6. The CDR3 is 16 amino acids. The V gene's germline CDR1 is SGHAT and CDR2 FQDESV (reference sequence). CDR3 DNA: TGTGCCAGCAGCTTAGTCCTAGCGGGAGGACTAAATGAGCAGTTCTTC. Amino acid sequence: CASSLVLAGGLNEQFF.

The J gene is TRBJ2-7, the V gene TRBV2, with 8 nucleotides matching TRBD2. The germline gives CDR1 SNHLY, CDR2 FYNNEI. V lost 4 bases and J lost 1; bases outside the gene matches: 6. The CDR3 has 15 amino acids. CDR3 coding DNA: TGTGCCAGCAGTGTCGGGAGACTAGCGTCCTACGAGCAGTACTTC. Translating gives CASSVGRLASYEQYF. The full variable domain, its missing parts supplied by reference TRBV2 and TRBJ2-7, is EPEVTQTPSHQVTQMGQEVILRCVPISNHLYFYWYRQILGQKVEFLVSFYNNEISEKSEIFDDQFSVERPDGSNFTLKIRSTKLEDSAMYFCASSVGRLASYEQYFGPGTRLTVT.